This T cell receptor beta chain was recovered during a study of CD8 T cells in ankylosing spondylitis. Concerning this clonotype: What it recognizes is unknown.

Preparation of TCR beta libraries was done by quantitative 5'-RACE with molecular barcodes. MiXCR, applied by TCRdb to the 5' RACE reads, yields one record per CDR3 protein. This table holds approximately 88,000 distinct CDR3 sequences, roughly 8.8% found once. The CDR3 contains 14 residues. Looked up from germline, CDR1 is SQVTM and CDR2 is ANQGSEA. Trimming removed 2 bases from V and 7 bases from J, with 14 bases in between. Study-wide points: In synovial fluid and blood from reactive arthritis, some motif variants were previously reported. Disease-associated clones were reportedly significantly overrepresented in matched ankylosing spondylitis synovial fluid.

The receptor was isolated from a male donor with ankylosing spondylitis or in good health (not recorded which). The chain uses TRBV29-1 and TRBJ2-2, with no clear D. The sample taken for sequencing was blood, either unsorted or a sorted T cell fraction (not recorded which). CDR3 sequence: CSVEPQGPSGELFF. The CDR3 nucleotides read TGCAGCGTTGAACCCCAAGGCCCTAGCGGGGAGCTGTTTTTT.